These T cell receptor beta chains were read from a single sample in a study of shared clonotypes between healthy human individuals. TCRdb's copy holds only in-frame clones and misses some; the assay was immunoSEQ multiplex PCR. The sample consists of about 2,200,000 clones, roughly 91% of them appearing once. The material sequenced was naive CD8+ T cells from PBMCs. All receptors come from a man aged 18 to 29 in good health. Some clones in this sample may be carry-over from other donors' samples. CDR3s include the opening cysteine and the closing phenylalanine or tryptophan. A D gene is named only where the DNA matches it firmly.

v_call	d_call	j_call	cdr3_nt	cdr3_aa
TRBV27	TRBD1	TRBJ2-7	TGTGCCAGCAGTTTCGGGACAGGGGTTTTCGAGCAGTACTTC	CASSFGTGVFEQYF
TRBV4-2	TRBD2	TRBJ2-7	TGTGCCAGCAGCCAAGACCCGGGAGGGATCTACGAGCAGTACTTC	CASSQDPGGIYEQYF
TRBV19	NA	TRBJ1-3	TGTGCCAGTAGTATAAAGGGCGGTTCCAGAAACACCATATATTTT	CASSIKGGSRNTIYF
TRBV4-3	TRBD2	TRBJ2-7	TGCGCCAGCAGCCAGGGGACAGGACTAGCGGCCGCCTACGAGCAGTACTTC	CASSQGTGLAAAYEQYF
TRBV27	NA	TRBJ1-1	TGTGCCAGCAGTCCCCGGGGGGCGGGTGAAGCTTTCTTT	CASSPRGAGEAFF
TRBV28	TRBD1	TRBJ1-2	TGTGCCAGCAGCCCCCTCGCTAGCCAGGGGGTGCATGGCTACACCTTC	CASSPLASQGVHGYTF
TRBV18	NA	TRBJ1-1	TGTGCCAGCTCACCCACGGACACTGAAGCTTTCTTT	CASSPTDTEAFF
TRBV6-5	NA	TRBJ2-1	TGTGCCAGCAGTTACTCAAGGGGGGCTAATGAGCAGTTCTTC	CASSYSRGANEQFF
TRBV11-1	NA	TRBJ1-1	TGTGCCAGCAGCGTACAGGTAACGACAGGAGCTTTCTTT	CASSVQVTTGAFF
TRBV27	TRBD1	TRBJ1-5	TGTGCCAGCAGGGGGACAGTCTATAGCAATCAGCCCCAGCATTTT	CASRGTVYSNQPQHF
TRBV19	NA	TRBJ2-7	TGTGCCAGTAGCCCCCGTGGAGGGAGGTACGAGCAGTACTTC	CASSPRGGRYEQYF
TRBV27	NA	TRBJ2-3	TGTGCCAGCAGAACTCCGGGGACCACGCAGTATTTT	CASRTPGTTQYF
TRBV27	NA	TRBJ2-7	TGTGCCAGCAGTTGGTCCAGTACGTACGAGCAGTACTTC	CASSWSSTYEQYF
TRBV28	NA	TRBJ1-1	TGTGCCAGCAGCCCAGCCCCCACTGAAGCTTTCTTT	CASSPAPTEAFF
TRBV27	NA	TRBJ2-7	TGTGCCAGCAGTCCCCTTGGGGCGTTGGCGTCCTACGAGCAGTACTTC	CASSPLGALASYEQYF
TRBV29-1	TRBD1	TRBJ2-1	TGCAGCGTCTGGACAGGCCTTTCCTACAATGAGCAGTTCTTC	CSVWTGLSYNEQFF
TRBV13	NA	TRBJ2-5	TGTGCCAGCAGCTGGGGGACCTTAGACGACCAAGAGACCCAGTACTTC	CASSWGTLDDQETQYF
TRBV6-6	TRBD2	TRBJ2-3	TGTGCCAGCAGTTACCTCCACGGGGGGAACACAGATACGCAGTATTTT	CASSYLHGGNTDTQYF
TRBV10-3	NA	TRBJ1-2	TGTGCCATCAGTGGCCTTGAGTATGGCTACACCTTC	CAISGLEYGYTF
TRBV2	NA	TRBJ2-1	TGTGCCAGCATTGGGGGTAACGATGAGCAGTTCTTC	CASIGGNDEQFF